The 2 T cell receptor beta chains below come from one sample, sequenced in a study of blood T cell repertoires in COVID-19. The table came from immunoSEQ multiplex PCR; TCRdb's copy has only in-frame clones and leaves some out. The repertoire has roughly 700,000 clones, 70% to 90% of them found once; the top ten carry approximately 0.25%. The sequencing sample was made of peripheral blood. These receptors all stem from a woman under 30 with acute or convalescent COVID-19.

The J gene is TRBJ1-4, the V gene TRBV27; 8 nucleotides align to TRBD1. The CDR3 consists of 19 residues. From germline, CDR1 is MNHEY and CDR2 SMNVEV (reference sequence). Trimming cost V 5 bases and J 0 bases; bases outside gene matches: 14. The CDR3 protein is CASSHDRGATSSTNEKLFF. The CDR3 bases are TGTGCCAGCAGTCACGACAGGGGTGCGACATCATCAACTAATGAAAAACTGTTTTTT.

CDR3 DNA: TGTGCCAGCAGTTACGAAATGAGAAATGGCTACACCTTC. Its protein product is CASSYEMRNGYTF. The V and J genes are TRBV6-5 and TRBJ1-2; D not certain. V lost 2 bases, J lost 6 bases, and 10 bases lay in between. CDR3 length: 13 amino acids. CDR1 and CDR2 from the germline V gene are MNHEY and SVGAGI.